Following are 20 T cell receptor beta chains from one sample sequenced in a study of blood T cell repertoires in COVID-19. Profiling relied on immunoSEQ multiplex PCR, and the TCRdb table lists in-frame clones only, not all of them. The repertoire holds approximately 210,000 clones, with about 83% as singletons. The sequencing sample was made of peripheral blood. Every receptor here comes from a woman in her 50s with active or convalescent COVID-19.

The CDR3 DNA sequence: TGTGCCAGCAGCGCCAGGGATTATAATTCACCCCTCCACTTT. Its protein is CASSARDYNSPLHF. The chain joins TRBV5-4 to TRBJ1-6; possibly TRBD1 for D (5 bases). Germline V gene data show CDR1 as SGHNT and CDR2 as YYREEE (reference sequence). The CDR3 length is 14 residues. With 4 bases removed from V and 4 bases from J, the gap between germline ends came to 9 bases.

The chain recombines TRBV2 with TRBJ1-2, with 7 bases fitting TRBD1. Germline CDR1 and CDR2: SNHLY and FYNNEI. V shed 5 bases, J shed 4 bases, and the junction held 4 bases outside the gene matches. CDR3 length: 13 amino acids. The CDR3 spells CASSIRGTYGYTF. The CDR3 bases are TGTGCCAGCAGTATCAGGGGGACCTATGGCTACACCTTC.

CDR3 sequence: CASSFYSLDNSPLHF. CDR3 sequence (DNA): TGCGCCAGCAGCTTCTACAGCCTCGATAATTCACCCCTCCACTTT. The rearrangement uses TRBV5-1 and TRBJ1-6; D not certain. The CDR3 covers 15 residues. The V and J ends lost 2 bases and 5 bases respectively, with 11 bases between them. CDR1 and CDR2 from the germline V gene are SGHRS and YFSETQ.

This clone was seen a handful of times. V gene TRBV7-2 combines with J gene TRBJ1-5, with 10 bases fitting TRBD1. This CDR3 comprises 16 residues. V lost 3 bases to trimming and J lost 11 bases; unmatched junction nucleotides: 13. Germline V gene data show CDR1 as SGHTA and CDR2 as FQGNSA. CDR3 sequence (DNA): TGTGCCAGCAGCTTCTCCGGGACAGGGGCCCGACGAGCCCAGCATTTT. Protein product: CASSFSGTGARRAQHF.

There are many counts of this clone. The V gene is TRBV3-1 (or the pseudogene TRBV3-2), the J gene TRBJ1-3, with D perhaps matching TRBD1 (6 bases). CDR3 length equals 15 residues. V shed 4 bases and J shed 2 bases, with 12 bases lying between them. Germline-derived CDR1 and CDR2 are LGHDT and YNNKEL (reference sequence). The CDR3 sequence is CASSLQRGPGNTIYF. CDR3 in DNA: TGTGCCAGCAGCCTACAGCGGGGGCCTGGAAACACCATATATTTT.

The chain carries TRBV14 and TRBJ1-6; D is perhaps TRBD1 (6 bases). Germline-derived CDR1 and CDR2 are SGHDN and FVKESK. The CDR3 spans 16 residues. V gave up 2 bases and J gave up 6 bases, with 14 bases separating them. In nucleotides, the CDR3 is TGTGCCAGCAGCCAAAACAGGGCTGGTCGTAATTCACCCCTCCACTTT. This translates into CASSQNRAGRNSPLHF.

V usage is TRBV5-5 and J usage is TRBJ1-2; no reliable D call. This CDR3 region has 13 residues. Germline V gives CDR1 SGHKS, CDR2 YYEKEE (reference sequence). V shed 4 bases and J shed 1 base, with 8 bases lying between them. The CDR3 protein is CASSPQVNYGYTF. The CDR3 nucleotides are TGTGCCAGCAGCCCTCAGGTTAACTATGGCTACACCTTC.

The J gene is TRBJ2-2, the V gene TRBV15; D gene ambiguous. Germline loops: CDR1 LNHNV, CDR2 YYDKDF (reference sequence). The CDR3 totals 15 residues. Between the trimmed V and J ends, which lost 2 bases and 0 bases, there was a span of 7 bases. DNA of the CDR3: TGTGCCACCAGCAGACAATACACGAACACCGGGGAGCTGTTTTTT. Translation gives CATSRQYTNTGELFF.

The chain is built from TRBV6-5 and TRBJ2-7, with TRBD1 matching over 7 bases. CDR1 and CDR2 from the germline V gene are MNHEY and SVGAGI. This CDR3 is built from 14 residues. V trimming: 5 bases; J trimming: 1 base; junction bases outside the gene matches: 5. CDR3 amino acids: CASSPDRVSYEQYV. CDR3 coding DNA: TGTGCCAGCAGTCCAGACAGGGTTTCCTACGAGCAGTACGTC.

The rearrangement joins TRBV7-2 to TRBJ2-1; 11 bases line up with TRBD2. Germline trimming cut 4 bases from V and 2 bases from J; bases unmatched to any gene: 7. Germline V lookup: CDR1 SGHTA, CDR2 FQGNSA. This CDR3 has 17 amino acids. The CDR3 reads CASSWIKTSGAYNEQFF. Here the CDR3 DNA reads TGTGCCAGCAGCTGGATCAAGACTAGCGGGGCCTACAATGAGCAGTTCTTC.

V and J are TRBV6-5 and TRBJ1-2; TRBD1 matches at 9 bases. The CDR3 contains 14 residues. CDR1 and CDR2 from the germline V gene are MNHEY and SVGAGI. J was trimmed by 7 bases and V by 7 bases; bases with no gene match: 10. CDR3 protein: CASNPGQGFSGYTF. CDR3 in DNA: TGTGCCAGCAACCCGGGACAGGGTTTCTCTGGCTACACCTTC.

This chain links TRBV29-1 with TRBJ2-1, with 10 nucleotides matching TRBD2. CDR1 is SQVTM and CDR2 is ANQGSEA in the germline V gene. V was pared by 4 bases and J by 4 bases, with 4 bases of the junction left unmatched. The CDR3 contains 14 residues. The CDR3 region has the DNA TGCAGCGTTGCTAGGACTAGCGGTTACAATGAGCAGTTCTTC. Translating gives CSVARTSGYNEQFF.

This CDR3 is CAFQDQGFRDEQYF. CDR3 DNA: TGTGCCTTCCAGGATCAGGGGTTTCGCGACGAGCAGTACTTC. This rearrangement joins TRBV28 to TRBJ2-7, with D possibly TRBD1 on 6 matching bases. Germline CDR1 is MDHEN and CDR2 is SYDVKM. With 11 bases removed from V and 5 bases from J, the gap between germline ends came to 22 bases. The CDR3 consists of 14 residues.

The V and J genes are TRBV28 and TRBJ1-2; no clear D gene. Germline-derived CDR1 and CDR2 are MDHEN and SYDVKM. CDR3 length: 14 residues. V was clipped by 3 bases and J by 4 bases, with 12 bases between them. The CDR3 bases are TGTGCCAGCAGTTTCGGGTCCTACACCTATGGCTACACCTTC. It specifies CASSFGSYTYGYTF.

The chain joins TRBV7-2 to TRBJ2-2; D uncertain. V lost 3 bases and J 1 base, leaving 3 bases between the germline ends. Germline values: CDR1 SGHTA, CDR2 FQGNSA. This CDR3 region has 13 residues. CDR3 coding DNA: TGTGCCAGCAGCTTTATGAACACCGGGGAGCTGTTTTTT. Translation gives CASSFMNTGELFF.

The chain couples TRBV5-1 to TRBJ2-7, with D possibly matching TRBD2 (6 bases). The germline V gene has CDR1 SGHRS and CDR2 YFSETQ. The CDR3 consists of 13 residues. V lost 4 bases, J lost 7 bases, and 15 bases lay in between. The DNA for the CDR3 is TGCGCCAGCAGCCCACGGGGACTGGGGGAGCAGTACTTC. Encoded protein: CASSPRGLGEQYF. The variable domain in full, with the rest retrieved from reference TRBV5-1 and TRBJ2-7, is KAGVTQTPRYLIKTRGQQVTLSCSPISGHRSVSWYQQTPGQGLQFLFEYFSETQRNKGNFPGRFSGRQFSNSRSEMNVSTLELGDSALYLCASSPRGLGEQYFGPGTRLTVT.

The chain has TRBV9 and TRBJ1-2, with D possibly being TRBD1 (6 bases). The CDR3 loop spans 13 amino acids. The germline V gene encodes CDR1 SGDLS and CDR2 YYNGEE. The V end was cut by 0 bases, the J end by 3 bases, with 6 bases between. The CDR3 sequence is CASSVGQDYGYTF. Written as DNA, the CDR3 is TGTGCCAGCAGCGTAGGACAGGACTATGGCTACACCTTC.

The V and J genes are TRBV15 and TRBJ2-6; D unresolved. Germline V gives CDR1 LNHNV, CDR2 YYDKDF (reference sequence). This CDR3 spans 16 amino acids. V shed 2 bases and J shed 2 bases, with 10 bases lying between them. The CDR3 spells CATSRSSLAGANVLTF. As DNA, the CDR3 is TGTGCCACCAGCAGATCCAGTCTGGCTGGGGCCAACGTCCTGACTTTC.

The J gene is TRBJ2-6, the V gene TRBV7-9; 7 bases are shared with TRBD1. The CDR3 spans 19 residues. After removal of 5 bases from V and 0 bases from J, the junction contained 13 bases not matched to a gene. The germline gives CDR1 SEHNR, CDR2 FQNEAQ (reference sequence). The CDR3 protein is CASSPNFRGLSSGANVLTF. The CDR3 nucleotides are TGTGCCAGCAGCCCAAATTTCAGGGGGTTAAGCTCTGGGGCCAACGTCCTGACTTTC.

This sequence joins TRBV9 and TRBJ2-3, with D perhaps TRBD2 (6 bases). Germline V gives CDR1 SGDLS, CDR2 YYNGEE. The CDR3 length is 15 residues. Trimming took 0 bases from V and 4 from J, leaving 12 bases between them. The chain's CDR3 is CASSVELEGPDTQYF. CDR3 bases: TGTGCCAGCAGCGTAGAATTGGAGGGCCCAGATACGCAGTATTTT.